A single sample gave rise to the 21 T cell receptor beta chains below, sequenced in a study of chemoradiotherapy in HPV16-positive cancers. Here immunoSEQ multiplex PCR was the method, and the copy in TCRdb shows in-frame clones only, minus some. This table holds under 85,000 clones, roughly 90% found once. Sequencing used blood, obtained from a patient who underwent chemoradiotherapy. Receptors were obtained from a human donor with HPV-associated anogenital cancer.

CDR3 residues: CSATGQGEDTF. DNA of the CDR3: TGCAGTGCCACAGGACAGGGGGAAGACACCTTC. This rearrangement joins TRBV20-1 to TRBJ1-2, with 10 nucleotides matching TRBD1. This CDR3 contains 11 residues. V dropped 6 bases and J dropped 12; count of bases not matched to a gene: 7. Germline CDR1 is DFQATT and CDR2 is SNEGSKA (reference sequence).

This clone was counted once. V usage is TRBV6-1 and J usage is TRBJ1-4, with D perhaps matching TRBD1 (5 bases). From germline, CDR1 is MNHNS and CDR2 SASEGT. V lost 6 bases to trimming and J lost 0 bases, with 11 bases between them. This CDR3 contains 15 residues. CDR3 DNA: TGTGCCAGCAGAGTACAAGGGGCAACTAATGAAAAACTGTTTTTT. It yields the protein CASRVQGATNEKLFF.

The chain carries TRBV29-1 and TRBJ1-5; possible D gene TRBD1, 5 bases. The CDR3 has 14 amino acids. From germline, CDR1 is SQVTM and CDR2 ANQGSEA. V dropped 5 bases and J dropped 4 bases, with 15 bases sitting between them. The DNA for the CDR3 is TGCAGCGTTTCCCTGGACATGTATAATCAGCCCCAGCATTTT. Translating gives CSVSLDMYNQPQHF.

CDR3 residues: CASSESSSWVNTEAFF. The CDR3 DNA reads TGTGCCAGCAGTGAATCCTCCTCGTGGGTGAACACTGAAGCTTTCTTT. This chain connects TRBV25-1 to TRBJ1-1; no clear D. The germline V and J ends were trimmed by 1 base and 0 bases, with 12 bases remaining between them. This CDR3 has 16 residues. Germline V gene sequence: CDR1 MGHDK, CDR2 SYGVNS.

J is TRBJ2-7 and V is TRBV27; 7 bases agree with TRBD1. CDR3 size: 11 residues. J lost 7 bases, V lost 5 bases, and 2 bases had no gene match. Germline CDR1 reads MNHEY; CDR2 reads SMNVEV (reference sequence). The CDR3 DNA reads TGTGCCAGCAGTCGACAGGGAGAGCAGTACTTC. This translates into CASSRQGEQYF.

The chain joins TRBV5-6 to TRBJ2-7; D remains ambiguous. The germline V gene encodes CDR1 SGHDT and CDR2 YYEEEE. CDR3 length: 14 residues. V was trimmed by 5 bases and J by 2 bases, leaving 14 bases between them. For the CDR3, the DNA is TGTGCCAGCAGTTCCGCGATCTTAACCTACGAGCAGTACTTC. This encodes CASSSAILTYEQYF.

The sample holds one count of this clone. The CDR3 loop reads CASSYNIGSGGEQFF. The CDR3 nucleotides are TGTGCCAGCAGCTACAACATCGGGTCTGGCGGTGAGCAGTTCTTC. The chain uses TRBV7-9 and TRBJ2-1, with unresolved D. CDR3 size: 15 residues. The V and J ends lost 4 bases and 9 bases respectively, with 19 bases between them. From germline, CDR1 is SEHNR and CDR2 FQNEAQ (reference sequence).

The chain couples TRBV6-5 to TRBJ1-2; 8 nucleotides align to TRBD1. Germline values: CDR1 MNHEY, CDR2 SVGAGI. The V gene end was trimmed by 3 bases and the J gene end by 4 bases; junction bases not matched to a gene: 7. This CDR3 is 15 amino acids long. DNA of the CDR3: TGTGCCAGCAGTTATTTTGGACAGGGTCGCTATGGCTACACCTTC. This encodes CASSYFGQGRYGYTF.

This chain links TRBV18 with TRBJ2-3; D not certain. V was pared by 3 bases and J by 5 bases, with 6 bases between. CDR3 length: 12 residues. Germline V gives CDR1 KGHSH, CDR2 LQKENI. CDR3 DNA: TGTGCCAGCTCACCGGTCGGAGATACGCAGTATTTT. Residues: CASSPVGDTQYF. Full variable domain (remainder filled in from reference TRBV18 and TRBJ2-3): NAGVMQNPRHLVRRRGQEARLRCSPMKGHSHVYWYRQLPEEGLKFMVYLQKENIIDESGMPKERFSAEFPKEGPSILRIQQVVRGDSAAYFCASSPVGDTQYFGPGTRLTVL.

The genes are TRBV10-3 and TRBJ1-3; weak D call: TRBD1 (6 bases). The germline V gene encodes CDR1 ENHRY and CDR2 SYGVKD. V was cut by 2 bases and J by 0 bases, with 8 bases left in between. The CDR3 has 15 residues. DNA for the CDR3: TGTGCCATCAGTGAGCGAGGGGGCTCTGGAAACACCATATATTTT. Its protein product is CAISERGGSGNTIYF.

The gene calls are TRBV5-4 and TRBJ2-5; D remains unclear. The CDR3 is 14 amino acids. V shed 4 bases and J shed 5 bases, with 15 bases lying between them. The germline V gene has CDR1 SGHNT and CDR2 YYREEE (reference sequence). The CDR3 nucleotides are TGTGCCAGCAGCCGCTGGCCGGATAGGGAGACCCAGTACTTC. The encoded protein is CASSRWPDRETQYF.

About this clone: The sample carries other DNA sequences with the same CDR3. V gene TRBV28 combines with J gene TRBJ2-7; D not resolved. This CDR3 has 12 residues. Deletions cut 3 bases from V and 4 bases from J, with 7 bases between. The germline V gene encodes CDR1 MDHEN and CDR2 SYDVKM. The CDR3 region is CASSLMRYEQYF. Here the CDR3 DNA reads TGTGCCAGCAGTTTGATGAGGTACGAGCAGTACTTC. The full variable domain, rest sourced from reference TRBV28 and TRBJ2-7, is DVKVTQSSRYLVKRTGEKVFLECVQDMDHENMFWYRQDPGLGLRLIYFSYDVKMKEKGDIPEGYSVSREKKERFSLILESASTNQTSMYLCASSLMRYEQYFGPGTRLTVT.

The rearrangement links TRBV5-1 to TRBJ1-2; D is undetermined. The germline CDR1 and CDR2 sequences are SGHRS and YFSETQ. V was cut by 4 bases and J by 0 bases, with 16 bases left in between. This CDR3 is built from 16 residues. CDR3 in DNA: TGCGCCAGCAGCCCGTCGCGCGCAGGCGCTAACTATGGCTACACCTTC. Translating it yields CASSPSRAGANYGYTF.

J is TRBJ1-6 and V is TRBV12-5; a weak D match, TRBD1 (6 bases). Germline-derived CDR1 and CDR2 are LGHNT and FRNRAP. The CDR3 is 13 amino acids. The V end lost 10 bases, the J end lost 12 bases, and 19 bases lay between the germline ends. The CDR3 reads CAMGGARGVPLHF. CDR3 DNA sequence: TGTGCTATGGGGGGGGCGCGGGGTGTACCCCTCCACTTT. Full variable domain (missing parts from reference TRBV12-5 and TRBJ1-6): DARVTQTPRHKVTEMGQEVTMRCQPILGHNTVFWYRQTMMQGLELLAYFRNRAPLDDSGMPKDRFSAEMPDATLATLKIQPSEPRDSAVYFCAMGGARGVPLHFGNGTRLTVT.

V usage is TRBV6-5 and J usage is TRBJ1-5; a possible D gene is TRBD1 (5 bases). The germline V gene encodes CDR1 MNHEY and CDR2 SVGAGI. V lost 4 bases, J lost 5 bases, and 12 bases lay in between. The CDR3 contains 14 residues. The CDR3, as DNA: TGTGCCAGCAGTTCCAGGGTCTTGGATCAGCCCCAGCATTTT. Translating it yields CASSSRVLDQPQHF.

This clone came up once. V gene TRBV19 combines with J gene TRBJ2-7; 9 nucleotides line up with TRBD1. This CDR3 comprises 15 residues. J lost 4 bases, V lost 2 bases, and 6 bases had no gene match. Germline V gene lookup returns CDR1 LNHDA and CDR2 SQIVND (reference sequence). CDR3 in DNA: TGTGCCAGTAGTATAACGACAGGGGGAGGGTACGAGCAGTACTTC. This encodes CASSITTGGGYEQYF. Full variable domain (rest looked up from reference TRBV19 and TRBJ2-7): DGGITQSPKYLFRKEGQNVTLSCEQNLNHDAMYWYRQDPGQGLRLIYYSQIVNDFQKGDIAEGYSVSREKKESFPLTVTSAQKNPTAFYLCASSITTGGGYEQYFGPGTRLTVT.

This sequence joins TRBV30 and TRBJ2-7; D not resolved. The CDR3 is 13 amino acids. Germline assignment: CDR1 GTSNPN and CDR2 SVGIG (reference sequence). Trimming left V 0 bases short and J 5 bases short, with 11 bases between. In nucleotides, the CDR3 is TGTGCCTGGAGTGTCTCCCTTACCAACGAGCAGTACTTC. The encoded protein is CAWSVSLTNEQYF.

The chain combines TRBV19 with TRBJ2-6; 8 bases are a match to TRBD1. CDR1 is LNHDA and CDR2 is SQIVND in the germline V gene (reference sequence). The length of the CDR3 is 17 residues. Unmatched junction bases numbered 12, after V lost 9 bases and J lost 2 bases. DNA of the CDR3: TGTGCCAGCCACCGGGACAGGCTGGGGACTGGGGCCAACGTCCTGACTTTC. Its translation is CASHRDRLGTGANVLTF. Variable domain in full (rest from reference TRBV19 and TRBJ2-6): DGGITQSPKYLFRKEGQNVTLSCEQNLNHDAMYWYRQDPGQGLRLIYYSQIVNDFQKGDIAEGYSVSREKKESFPLTVTSAQKNPTAFYLCASHRDRLGTGANVLTFGAGSRLTVL.

The chain has TRBV4-1 and TRBJ2-3; possibly TRBD1 for D (6 bases). Trimming cost V 1 base and J 2 bases, with 10 bases left between them. CDR1 and CDR2 from the germline V gene are MGHRA and YSYEKL. The CDR3 runs to 15 residues. CDR3 coding DNA: TGCGCCAGCAGCCAAGCCCAGGGGTCCACAGATACGCAGTATTTT. It specifies CASSQAQGSTDTQYF.

This rearrangement joins TRBV19 to TRBJ2-2; 8 bases align to TRBD2. J gave up 2 bases and V 10 bases, and 12 bases lay outside the gene matches. The germline V gene encodes CDR1 LNHDA and CDR2 SQIVND (reference sequence). The CDR3 is 16 residues long. The CDR3, as DNA: TGTGCCACCGGGGGGAGCGGGGGACTTAACACCGGGGAGCTGTTTTTT. It specifies CATGGSGGLNTGELFF.

This clone was observed a single time. This chain connects TRBV10-1 to TRBJ1-6; D is uncertain. Deletions cut 3 bases from V and 11 bases from J, with 11 bases between. The germline V gene has CDR1 WNHNN and CDR2 SYGVQD (reference sequence). The CDR3 is 13 amino acids. CDR3 DNA: TGCGCCAGCAGTGAAGGGCCCGGGGCACCCCTCCACTTT. Amino acid sequence: CASSEGPGAPLHF.